The clone carrying this T cell receptor (beta chain) has only one observation. Peripheral blood CD8+ and CD4+ T cells were profiled by TCR beta sequencing. The sample comes from a study of CD8 T cells in Susac syndrome. cDNA came from 0.5 to 1 ug RNA primed by random hexamers. TCR beta CDR3 was amplified by immunoSEQ multiplex PCR. This amplification extended across 54 Vbeta and 13 Jbeta segments. TCRdb re-called the immunoSEQ multiplex PCR reads with MiXCR, one entry per CDR3 protein. This table holds about 140,000 distinct CDR3 sequences, approximately 95% found once. Input material: CD4+ T cells from PBMCs. This TCR was sampled from a human donor with Susac syndrome.

The CDR3 nucleotides read TGCGCCAGCGGACAACAGGGTGGCTATGGCTACACCTTC. Translation gives CASGQQGGYGYTF. The gene calls are TRBV4-1 and TRBJ1-2; D perhaps matches TRBD1 (6 bases). CDR1 is MGHRA, CDR2 YSYEKL, per germline. Trimming cost V 8 bases and J 4 bases, with 14 bases left between them. This CDR3 is built from 13 residues.